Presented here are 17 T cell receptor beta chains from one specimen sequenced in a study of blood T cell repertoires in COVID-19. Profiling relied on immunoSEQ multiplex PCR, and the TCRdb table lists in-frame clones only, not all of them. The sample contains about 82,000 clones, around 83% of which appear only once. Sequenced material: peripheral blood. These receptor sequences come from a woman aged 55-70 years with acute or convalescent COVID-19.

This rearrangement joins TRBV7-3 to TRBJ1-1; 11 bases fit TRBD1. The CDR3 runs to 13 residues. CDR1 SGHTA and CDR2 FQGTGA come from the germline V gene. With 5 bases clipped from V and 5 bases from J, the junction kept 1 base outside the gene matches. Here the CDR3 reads CASSGDRGTEAFF. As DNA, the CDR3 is TGTGCCAGCAGCGGGGACAGGGGGACTGAAGCTTTCTTT. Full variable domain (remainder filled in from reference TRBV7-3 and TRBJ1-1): GAGVSQTPSNKVTEKGKYVELRCDPISGHTALYWYRQSLGQGPEFLIYFQGTGAADDSGLPNDRFFAVRPEGSVSTLKIQRTERGDSAVYLCASSGDRGTEAFFGQGTRLTVV.

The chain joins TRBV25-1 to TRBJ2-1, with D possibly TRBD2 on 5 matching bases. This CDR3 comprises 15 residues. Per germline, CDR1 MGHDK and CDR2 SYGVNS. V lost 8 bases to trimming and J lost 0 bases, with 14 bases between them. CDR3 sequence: CASGIPGSSYNEQFF. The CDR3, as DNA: TGTGCCAGCGGAATCCCGGGGAGCTCCTACAATGAGCAGTTCTTC. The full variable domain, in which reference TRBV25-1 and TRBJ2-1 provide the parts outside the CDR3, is EADIYQTPRYLVIGTGKKITLECSQTMGHDKMYWYQQDPGMELHLIHYSYGVNSTEKGDLSSESTVSRIRTEHFPLTLESARPSHTSQYLCASGIPGSSYNEQFFGPGTRLTVL.

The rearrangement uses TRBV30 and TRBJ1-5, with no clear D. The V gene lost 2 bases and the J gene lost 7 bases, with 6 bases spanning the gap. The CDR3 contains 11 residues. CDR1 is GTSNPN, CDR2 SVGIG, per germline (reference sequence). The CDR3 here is CAWSHGQPQHF. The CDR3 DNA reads TGTGCCTGGAGTCATGGCCAGCCCCAGCATTTT.

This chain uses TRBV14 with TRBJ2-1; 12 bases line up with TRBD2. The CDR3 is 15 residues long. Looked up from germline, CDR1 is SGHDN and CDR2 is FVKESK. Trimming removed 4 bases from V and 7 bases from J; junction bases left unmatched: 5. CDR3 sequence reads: CASSLLAGGLNEQFF. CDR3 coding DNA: TGTGCCAGCAGCCTCCTAGCGGGGGGGCTGAATGAGCAGTTCTTC.

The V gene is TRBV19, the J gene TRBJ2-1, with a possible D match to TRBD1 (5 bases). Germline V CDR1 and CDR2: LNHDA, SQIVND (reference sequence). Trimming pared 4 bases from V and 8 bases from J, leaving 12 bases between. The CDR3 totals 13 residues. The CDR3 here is CASSKGQVDEQFF. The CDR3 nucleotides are TGTGCCAGTAGTAAGGGGCAGGTGGATGAGCAGTTCTTC.

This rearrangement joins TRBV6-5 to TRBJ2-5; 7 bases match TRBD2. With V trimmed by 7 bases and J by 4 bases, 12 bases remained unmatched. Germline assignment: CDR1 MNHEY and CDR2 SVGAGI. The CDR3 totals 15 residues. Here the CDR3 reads CASTPPGRTLETQYF. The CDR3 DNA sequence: TGTGCCAGCACTCCCCCCGGGAGGACACTAGAGACCCAGTACTTC.

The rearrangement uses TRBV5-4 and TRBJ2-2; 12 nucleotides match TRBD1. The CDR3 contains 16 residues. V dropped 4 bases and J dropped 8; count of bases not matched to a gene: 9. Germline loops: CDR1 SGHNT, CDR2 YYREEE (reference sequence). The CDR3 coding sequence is TGTGCCAGCAGCCCCGGGACAGGGGGCCCAACGGGGGAGCTGTTTTTT. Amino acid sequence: CASSPGTGGPTGELFF.

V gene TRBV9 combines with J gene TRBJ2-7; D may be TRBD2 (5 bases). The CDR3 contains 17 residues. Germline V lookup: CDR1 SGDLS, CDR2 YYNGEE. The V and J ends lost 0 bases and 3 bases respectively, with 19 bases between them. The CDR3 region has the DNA TGTGCCAGCAGCGTAGGGGTGAGGGAGTTAACTGACTACGAGCAGTACTTC. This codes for CASSVGVRELTDYEQYF.

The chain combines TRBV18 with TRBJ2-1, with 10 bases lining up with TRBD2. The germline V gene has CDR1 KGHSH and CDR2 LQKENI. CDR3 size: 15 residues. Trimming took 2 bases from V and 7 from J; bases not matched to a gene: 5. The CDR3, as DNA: TGTGCCAGCTCACCATATAGCGGGGGGTTGAATGAGCAGTTCTTC. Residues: CASSPYSGGLNEQFF.

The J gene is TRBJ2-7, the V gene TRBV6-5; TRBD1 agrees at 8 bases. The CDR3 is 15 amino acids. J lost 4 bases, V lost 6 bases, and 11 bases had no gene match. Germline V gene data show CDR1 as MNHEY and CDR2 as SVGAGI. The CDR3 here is CASSSGGQGAYEQYF. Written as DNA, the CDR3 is TGTGCCAGCAGCTCCGGGGGTCAGGGGGCGTACGAGCAGTACTTC.

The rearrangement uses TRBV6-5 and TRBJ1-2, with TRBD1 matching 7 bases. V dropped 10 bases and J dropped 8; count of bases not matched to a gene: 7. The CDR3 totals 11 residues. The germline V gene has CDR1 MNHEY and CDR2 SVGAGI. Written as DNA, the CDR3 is TGTGCCACCAAGACAGGGTCAGGCTACACCTTC. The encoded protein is CATKTGSGYTF.

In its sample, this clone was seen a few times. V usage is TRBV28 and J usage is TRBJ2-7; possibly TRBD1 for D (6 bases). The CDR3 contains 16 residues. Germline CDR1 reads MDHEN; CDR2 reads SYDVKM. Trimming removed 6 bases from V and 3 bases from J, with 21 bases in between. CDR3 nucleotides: TGTGCCAGCAGCACTCCCATTCGGACAGCGAACTACGAGCAGTACTTC. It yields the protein CASSTPIRTANYEQYF.

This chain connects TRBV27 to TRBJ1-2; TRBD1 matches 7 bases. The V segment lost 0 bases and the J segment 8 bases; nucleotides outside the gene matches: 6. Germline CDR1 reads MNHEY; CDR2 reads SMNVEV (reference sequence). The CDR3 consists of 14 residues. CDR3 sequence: CASSLSWTGYGYTF. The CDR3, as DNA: TGTGCCAGCAGTTTATCCTGGACAGGCTACGGCTACACCTTC.

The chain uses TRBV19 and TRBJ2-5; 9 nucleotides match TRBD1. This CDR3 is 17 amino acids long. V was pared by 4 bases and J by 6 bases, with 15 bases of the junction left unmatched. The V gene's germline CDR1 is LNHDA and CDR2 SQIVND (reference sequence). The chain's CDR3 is CASSTTGTGTTGKTQYF. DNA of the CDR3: TGTGCCAGTAGTACAACCGGGACAGGGACAACCGGAAAGACCCAGTACTTC.

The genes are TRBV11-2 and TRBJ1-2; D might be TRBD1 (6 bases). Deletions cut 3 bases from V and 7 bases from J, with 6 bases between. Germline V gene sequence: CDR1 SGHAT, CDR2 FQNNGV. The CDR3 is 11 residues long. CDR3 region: CASSFRGGYTF. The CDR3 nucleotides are TGTGCCAGCAGCTTCAGGGGTGGCTACACCTTC.

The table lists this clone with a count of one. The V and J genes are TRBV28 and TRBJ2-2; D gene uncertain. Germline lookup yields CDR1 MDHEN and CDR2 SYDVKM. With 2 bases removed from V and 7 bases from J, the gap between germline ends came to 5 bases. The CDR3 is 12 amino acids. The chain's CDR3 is CASSLQIGELFF. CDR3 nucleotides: TGTGCCAGCAGTTTACAGATCGGGGAGCTGTTTTTT.

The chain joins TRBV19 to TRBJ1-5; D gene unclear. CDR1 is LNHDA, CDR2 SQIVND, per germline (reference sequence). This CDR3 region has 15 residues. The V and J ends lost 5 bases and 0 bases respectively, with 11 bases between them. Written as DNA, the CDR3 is TGTGCCAGTAGTCGGGATTCATATAGCAATCAGCCCCAGCATTTT. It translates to CASSRDSYSNQPQHF.